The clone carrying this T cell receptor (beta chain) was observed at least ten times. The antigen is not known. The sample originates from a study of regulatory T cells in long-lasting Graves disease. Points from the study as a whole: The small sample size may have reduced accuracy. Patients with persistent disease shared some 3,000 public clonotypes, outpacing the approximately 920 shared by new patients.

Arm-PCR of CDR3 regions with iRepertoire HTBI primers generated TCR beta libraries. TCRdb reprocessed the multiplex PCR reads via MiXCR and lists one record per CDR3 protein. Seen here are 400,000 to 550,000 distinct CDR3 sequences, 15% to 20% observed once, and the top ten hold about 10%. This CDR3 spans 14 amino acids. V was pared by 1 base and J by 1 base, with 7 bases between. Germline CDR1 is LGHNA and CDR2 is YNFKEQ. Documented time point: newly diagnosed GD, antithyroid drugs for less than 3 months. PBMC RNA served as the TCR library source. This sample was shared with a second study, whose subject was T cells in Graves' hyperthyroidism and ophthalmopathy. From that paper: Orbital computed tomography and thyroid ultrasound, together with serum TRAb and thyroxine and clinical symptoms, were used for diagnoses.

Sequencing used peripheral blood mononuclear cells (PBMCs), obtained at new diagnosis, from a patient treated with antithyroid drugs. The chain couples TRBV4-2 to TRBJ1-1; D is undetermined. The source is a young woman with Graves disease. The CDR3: CASSQVQANTEAFF. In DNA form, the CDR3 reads TGTGCCAGCAGCCAAGTGCAGGCGAACACTGAAGCTTTCTTT.